Following are 7 T cell receptor beta chains from one sample sequenced in a study of T cells in Graves' hyperthyroidism and ophthalmopathy. RNA transcripts gave rise to amplified TCR beta CDR3 regions. First-round RT-PCR of the TCR CDR3 relied on the HTBI primer set. TCRdb redid the calling of the multiplex PCR reads with MiXCR, one entry per CDR3 protein. The sample contains approximately 560,000 distinct CDR3 sequences, around 42% of which appear only once. Sequenced input: peripheral blood or thyroid tissue (not recorded which). These receptors came from a woman aged 18-29 years with Graves' hyperthyroidism.

V and J are TRBV2 and TRBJ1-5; 7 nucleotides agree with TRBD1. Germline values: CDR1 SNHLY, CDR2 FYNNEI. CDR3 length: 14 residues. The trim removed 5 bases at V and 7 bases at J, leaving 8 bases unmatched. The CDR3 DNA reads as TGTGCCAGCAGTTACTCGACAGGGCAACAGCCCCAGCATTTT. It yields the protein CASSYSTGQQPQHF.

The gene calls are TRBV5-1 and TRBJ2-7; D is ambiguous. Germline CDR1 SGHRS, CDR2 YFSETQ. CDR3 length: 15 amino acids. V lost 0 bases and J 2 bases, leaving 12 bases between the germline ends. The CDR3 DNA reads TGCGCCAGCAGCTTGGCGGCGCGAGCAGCCTACGAGCAGTACTTC. Protein product: CASSLAARAAYEQYF.

This chain joins TRBV5-1 and TRBJ1-2, with D possibly being TRBD1 (5 bases). Germline CDR1 and CDR2: SGHRS and YFSETQ. The CDR3 extends over 13 amino acids. The V end was cut by 4 bases, the J end by 10 bases, with 17 bases between. CDR3 in amino acids: CASSPGDRWSYTF. CDR3 bases: TGCGCCAGCAGCCCGGGGGATCGTTGGTCCTACACCTTC.

This clonotype was seen only a few times. V gene TRBV2 combines with J gene TRBJ2-5; D uncertain. Trimming took 7 bases from V and 3 from J, leaving 6 bases between them. Germline V gene lookup returns CDR1 SNHLY and CDR2 FYNNEI. The CDR3 totals 11 residues. CDR3 coding DNA: TGTGCCAGCAAGGTAGAAGAGACCCAGTACTTC. Its translation: CASKVEETQYF.

The gene calls are TRBV29-1 and TRBJ2-7, with 8 bases lining up with TRBD1. V shed 6 bases and J 4 bases; nucleotides not matched to a gene: 5. Germline CDR1 and CDR2: SQVTM and ANQGSEA. The CDR3 spans 12 residues. This CDR3 reads CSVGQGAYEQYF. In DNA form, the CDR3 reads TGCAGCGTAGGACAGGGTGCTTACGAGCAGTACTTC.

This clonotype occurred a few times. The chain is built from TRBV5-8 and TRBJ2-6; possibly TRBD2 for D (5 bases). Germline loops: CDR1 SGHTS, CDR2 YDEGEE. This CDR3 comprises 15 residues. V lost 0 bases and J lost 3, with 7 bases in between. In nucleotides, the CDR3 is TGTGCCAGCAGCTTGGGAGGGTTTGGGGCCAACGTCCTGACTTTC. Translated: CASSLGGFGANVLTF.

In this sample, this clonotype turned up a few times. A junction end diverges from the germline sequence, so it may reflect a read error. This chain uses TRBV7-9 with TRBJ2-2; D uncertain. This CDR3 is 16 amino acids long. CDR1 is SEHNR, CDR2 FQNEAQ, per germline (reference sequence). DNA of the CDR3: TGCGCCAGCAGCCAAGATCAGACCTCCCCAACCGGGGAGCTGTTTTTT. Its translation is CASSQDQTSPTGELFF.